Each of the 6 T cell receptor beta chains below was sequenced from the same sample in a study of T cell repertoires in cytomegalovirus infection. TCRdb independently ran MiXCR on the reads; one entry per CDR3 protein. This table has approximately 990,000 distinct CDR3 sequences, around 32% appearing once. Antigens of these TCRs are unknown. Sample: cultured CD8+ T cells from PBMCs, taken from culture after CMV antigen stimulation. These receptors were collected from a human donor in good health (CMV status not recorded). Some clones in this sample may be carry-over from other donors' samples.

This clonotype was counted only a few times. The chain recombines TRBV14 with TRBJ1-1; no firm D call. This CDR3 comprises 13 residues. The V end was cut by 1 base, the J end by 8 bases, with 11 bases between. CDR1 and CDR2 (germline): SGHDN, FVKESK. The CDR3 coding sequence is TGTGCCAGCAGCCAAGCGATATTCACGGAAGCTTTCTTT. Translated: CASSQAIFTEAFF.

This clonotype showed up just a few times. The CDR3 nucleotides read TGTGCCAGCAGGCCGGACAGGGCAACCTACAATGAGCAGTTCTTC. It specifies CASRPDRATYNEQFF. The gene calls are TRBV2 and TRBJ2-1, with 8 bases aligning to TRBD1. This CDR3 is 15 amino acids long. CDR1 and CDR2 from the germline V gene are SNHLY and FYNNEI. V lost 6 bases, J lost 2 bases, and 6 bases stayed unmatched.

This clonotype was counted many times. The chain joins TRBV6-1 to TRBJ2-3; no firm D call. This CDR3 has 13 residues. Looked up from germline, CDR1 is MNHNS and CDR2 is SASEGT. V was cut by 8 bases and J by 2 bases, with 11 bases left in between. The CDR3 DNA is TGTGCCAGCTACAATCCTTCCACAGATACGCAGTATTTT. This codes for CASYNPSTDTQYF.

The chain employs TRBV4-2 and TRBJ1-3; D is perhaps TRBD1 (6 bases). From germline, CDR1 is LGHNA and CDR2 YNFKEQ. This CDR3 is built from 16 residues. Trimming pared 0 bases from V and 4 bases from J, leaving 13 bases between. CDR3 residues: CASSQEGGGKGNTIYF. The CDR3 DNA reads TGTGCCAGCAGCCAAGAAGGGGGGGGAAAAGGAAACACCATATATTTT.

The CDR3 here is CASSPGRPEQFF. CDR3 in DNA: TGTGCCAGCAGCCCGGGACGTCCTGAGCAGTTCTTC. The chain carries TRBV12-3 or TRBV12-4 and TRBJ2-1, with D perhaps being TRBD1 or TRBD2 (5 bases each). This CDR3 spans 12 amino acids. The V end lost 6 bases, the J end lost 9 bases, and 12 bases lay between the germline ends.

CDR3 loop: CASSLTGGQQETQYF. CDR3 coding DNA: TGTGCCAGCAGTTTAACCGGGGGGCAACAAGAGACCCAGTACTTC. This chain joins TRBV12-3 or TRBV12-4 and TRBJ2-5; tentative D call: TRBD2 (7 bases). CDR3 length equals 15 residues. Deletions cut 2 bases from V and 2 bases from J, with 12 bases between.